A few counts support the clone carrying this T cell receptor (beta chain). The antigen remains unidentified. Expressed TCRB transcripts were sequenced because the isolated RNA had all been reverse transcribed beforehand. This table comes from immunoSEQ multiplex PCR, and its TCRdb copy is limited to in-frame clones, with some not included. The sample contains some 130,000 clones, 9% of which appear only once. This sample is drawn from a study of beta chain features in type 1 diabetes. Study outcomes and limitations: In the patient group, naive, central memory and Treg TCRB repertoires seemed more alike than in the healthy donor group. A moderate, significant TCRB CDR3 shortening appeared in type 1 diabetes across four CD4+ subsets.

The germline gives CDR1 SGHTA, CDR2 FQGNSA. The CDR3 sequence is 16 residues long. The V and J ends lost 5 bases and 7 bases, in that order; junction bases with no gene match: 13. The specimen sequenced was central memory CD4+ T cells from blood. The receptor comes from a man aged 25-40 years with type 1 diabetes. The chain links TRBV7-2 to TRBJ2-2, with 7 bases aligning to TRBD1. DNA for the CDR3: TGTGCCAGCAGCCCCCGACAGGGTAGAGGAGTCGGGGAGCTGTTTTTT. Its protein is CASSPRQGRGVGELFF.